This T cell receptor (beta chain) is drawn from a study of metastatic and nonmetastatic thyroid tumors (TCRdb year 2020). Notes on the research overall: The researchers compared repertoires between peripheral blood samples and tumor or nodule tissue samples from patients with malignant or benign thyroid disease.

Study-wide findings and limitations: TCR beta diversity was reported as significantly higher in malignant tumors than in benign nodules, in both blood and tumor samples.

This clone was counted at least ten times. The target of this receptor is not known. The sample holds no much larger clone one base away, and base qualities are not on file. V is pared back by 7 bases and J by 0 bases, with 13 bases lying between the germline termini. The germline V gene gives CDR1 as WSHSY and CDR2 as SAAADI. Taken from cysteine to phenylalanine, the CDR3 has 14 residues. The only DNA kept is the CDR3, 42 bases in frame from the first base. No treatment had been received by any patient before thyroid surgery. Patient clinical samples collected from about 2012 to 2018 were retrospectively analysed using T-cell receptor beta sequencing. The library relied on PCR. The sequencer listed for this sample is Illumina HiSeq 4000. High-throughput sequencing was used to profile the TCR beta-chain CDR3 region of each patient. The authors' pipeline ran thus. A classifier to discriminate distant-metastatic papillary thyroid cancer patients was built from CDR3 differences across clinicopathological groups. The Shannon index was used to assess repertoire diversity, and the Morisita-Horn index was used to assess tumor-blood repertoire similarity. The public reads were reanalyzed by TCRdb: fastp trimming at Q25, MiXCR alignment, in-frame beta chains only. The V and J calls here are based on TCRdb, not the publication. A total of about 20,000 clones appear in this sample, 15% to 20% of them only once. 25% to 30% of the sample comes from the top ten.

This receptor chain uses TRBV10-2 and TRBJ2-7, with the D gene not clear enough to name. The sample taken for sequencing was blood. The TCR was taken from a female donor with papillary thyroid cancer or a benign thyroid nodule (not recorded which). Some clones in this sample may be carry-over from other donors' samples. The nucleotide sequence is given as TGCGCCAGCACGGACGGCTTTCGCTCCTACGAGCAGTACTTC. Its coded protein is CASTDGFRSYEQYF.